These T cell receptor beta chains were read from a single sample in a study of Graves' ophthalmopathy and Graves' hyperthyroidism. Via MiXCR, TCRdb re-called the multiplex PCR reads, giving one row per CDR3 protein. The data show hundreds of thousands of distinct CDR3 sequences, roughly two fifths seen once. The sample comprised peripheral blood. The source of these receptors is an adult man with Graves' ophthalmopathy. Both conserved end residues are part of each CDR3. The order of the fields is clone size, D gene, V gene, J gene, CDR3 protein, CDR3 DNA. A D gene is named only where the DNA matches it firmly. Size tells how often a clone was seen (once, few, many) or the class of an expanded clone, and some rows leave it out.

clone size: -; D gene: TRBD1; V gene: TRBV5-1; J gene: TRBJ1-1; CDR3 protein: CASSLVSGGMMNTEAFF; CDR3 DNA: TGCGCCAGCAGCTTGGTTTCAGGGGGCATGATGAACACTGAAGCTTTCTTT
clone size: -; D gene: -; V gene: TRBV25-1; J gene: TRBJ1-4; CDR3 protein: CASGDGIDEKLFF; CDR3 DNA: TGTGCCAGTGGGGACGGCATAGATGAAAAACTGTTTTTT
clone size: many; D gene: -; V gene: TRBV25-1; J gene: TRBJ1-1; CDR3 protein: CASSFGQEGTEAFF; CDR3 DNA: TGTGCCAGCTCCTTTGGGCAGGAGGGGACTGAAGCTTTCTTT
clone size: -; D gene: -; V gene: TRBV9; J gene: TRBJ2-2; CDR3 protein: CASSSRANGKTGELFF; CDR3 DNA: TGTGCCAGCAGCTCCCGGGCCAACGGGAAGACCGGGGAGCTGTTTTTT
clone size: -; D gene: -; V gene: TRBV25-1; J gene: TRBJ1-4; CDR3 protein: CASSVIRVGEKLFF; CDR3 DNA: TGTGCCAGCAGTGTCATCCGGGTCGGTGAAAAACTGTTTTTT
clone size: -; D gene: TRBD1; V gene: TRBV24-1; J gene: TRBJ1-5; CDR3 protein: CATSDPTGRQTRHF; CDR3 DNA: TGTGCCACCAGTGACCCGACAGGGAGGCAGACCCGGCATTTT
clone size: -; D gene: -; V gene: TRBV20-1; J gene: TRBJ1-6; CDR3 protein: CSARDLGGSHNSPLHF; CDR3 DNA: TGCAGTGCTAGAGACCTGGGAGGCTCACATAATTCACCCCTCCACTTT
clone size: few; D gene: -; V gene: TRBV7-2; J gene: TRBJ1-6; CDR3 protein: CASSLPRNNSPLHF; CDR3 DNA: TGTGCCAGCAGCTTACCCAGAAATAATTCACCCCTCCACTTT
clone size: -; D gene: -; V gene: TRBV10-1; J gene: TRBJ1-2; CDR3 protein: CASNPLDGGYTF; CDR3 DNA: TGCGCCAGCAACCCGTTGGACGGTGGCTACACCTTC
clone size: -; D gene: -; V gene: TRBV10-3; J gene: TRBJ1-2; CDR3 protein: CAISDRAGNTF; CDR3 DNA: TGTGCCATCAGTGACCGGGCGGGCAACACCTTC
clone size: -; D gene: -; V gene: TRBV10-3; J gene: TRBJ1-2; CDR3 protein: CAISDAGGRRGYTF; CDR3 DNA: TGTGCCATCAGTGACGCCGGTGGCAGGCGCGGCTACACCTTC
clone size: once; D gene: -; V gene: TRBV25-1; J gene: TRBJ2-6; CDR3 protein: CASSPNGQTSGANVLTF; CDR3 DNA: TGTGCCAGCAGCCCGAACGGACAGACCTCTGGGGCCAACGTCCTGACTTTC
clone size: -; D gene: -; V gene: TRBV29-1; J gene: TRBJ1-2; CDR3 protein: CSLGPLDGYTF; CDR3 DNA: TGCAGCTTAGGACCTCTCGATGGCTACACCTTC
clone size: few; D gene: -; V gene: TRBV29-1; J gene: TRBJ2-1; CDR3 protein: CSAAQGRVNEQFF; CDR3 DNA: TGCAGCGCTGCCCAGGGAAGGGTCAATGAGCAGTTCTTC
clone size: few; D gene: -; V gene: TRBV3-1; J gene: TRBJ1-2; CDR3 protein: CASSQDEVSLYGYTF; CDR3 DNA: TGTGCCAGCAGCCAAGATGAGGTTTCCCTATATGGCTACACCTTC
clone size: -; D gene: -; V gene: TRBV20-1; J gene: TRBJ1-6; CDR3 protein: CSARDGAETSNNSPLHF; CDR3 DNA: TGCAGTGCTAGAGATGGGGCAGAAACGTCTAATAATTCACCCCTCCACTTT
clone size: -; D gene: -; V gene: TRBV15; J gene: TRBJ1-1; CDR3 protein: CATSSEGRTEAFF; CDR3 DNA: TGTGCCACCAGCAGCGAGGGGAGAACTGAAGCTTTCTTT
clone size: few; D gene: TRBD2; V gene: TRBV20-1; J gene: TRBJ2-7; CDR3 protein: CSARVPGGYSYEQYF; CDR3 DNA: TGCAGTGCTAGAGTTCCGGGGGGATACTCCTACGAGCAGTACTTC
clone size: few; D gene: -; V gene: TRBV7-9; J gene: TRBJ1-2; CDR3 protein: CASSLFLTDPLGYTF; CDR3 DNA: TGTGCCAGCAGTCTATTCTTGACAGACCCCTTGGGCTACACCTTC
clone size: many; D gene: -; V gene: TRBV19; J gene: TRBJ2-7; CDR3 protein: CASSMSGTRGFYEQYF; CDR3 DNA: TGTGCCAGTAGTATGAGTGGGACGAGGGGATTCTACGAGCAGTACTTC
clone size: many; D gene: -; V gene: TRBV29-1; J gene: TRBJ2-5; CDR3 protein: CSGTSGPSDETQYF; CDR3 DNA: TGCAGCGGGACTTCTGGGCCCTCGGACGAGACCCAGTACTTC
clone size: -; D gene: -; V gene: TRBV11-2; J gene: TRBJ1-1; CDR3 protein: CASSFLAAGSEAFF; CDR3 DNA: TGTGCCAGCAGCTTCTTAGCAGCCGGGTCTGAAGCTTTCTTT
clone size: once; D gene: -; V gene: TRBV7-2; J gene: TRBJ2-7; CDR3 protein: CASSLAQNSYEQYF; CDR3 DNA: TGTGCCAGCAGCTTAGCGCAGAACTCCTACGAGCAGTACTTC
clone size: few; D gene: -; V gene: TRBV7-2; J gene: TRBJ2-7; CDR3 protein: CASSRTFREGEQYF; CDR3 DNA: TGTGCCAGCAGCCGGACATTCCGTGAAGGGGAGCAGTACTTC
clone size: many; D gene: -; V gene: TRBV29-1; J gene: TRBJ2-5; CDR3 protein: CSVELLQGRPETQYF; CDR3 DNA: TGCAGCGTTGAACTTCTCCAGGGTAGGCCGGAGACCCAGTACTTC
clone size: many; D gene: -; V gene: TRBV7-9; J gene: TRBJ2-7; CDR3 protein: CASSGTERTYEQYF; CDR3 DNA: TGTGCCAGCAGCGGGACGGAACGGACCTACGAGCAGTACTTC
clone size: few; D gene: -; V gene: TRBV9; J gene: TRBJ2-5; CDR3 protein: CASSLDEFMTQYF; CDR3 DNA: TGTGCCAGCAGTTTAGATGAGTTTATGACCCAGTACTTC
clone size: few; D gene: -; V gene: TRBV7-9; J gene: TRBJ2-2; CDR3 protein: CASSLVPLGANTGELFF; CDR3 DNA: TGTGCCAGCAGCTTAGTTCCGCTCGGGGCCAACACCGGGGAGCTGTTTTTT
clone size: -; D gene: TRBD1; V gene: TRBV24-1; J gene: TRBJ2-7; CDR3 protein: CASSLYGTGDHEQYF; CDR3 DNA: TGTGCCAGCAGTTTATACGGGACAGGGGACCACGAGCAGTACTTC
clone size: many; D gene: TRBD2; V gene: TRBV10-3; J gene: TRBJ2-5; CDR3 protein: CAISDEIAGEKTQYF; CDR3 DNA: TGTGCCATCAGTGACGAAATAGCGGGAGAGAAGACCCAGTACTTC
clone size: -; D gene: -; V gene: TRBV7-2; J gene: TRBJ2-6; CDR3 protein: CASSYSISSGANVLTF; CDR3 DNA: TGTGCCAGCAGTTACTCTATCAGCTCTGGGGCCAACGTCCTGACTTTC
clone size: many; D gene: TRBD1; V gene: TRBV12-3/TRBV12-4; J gene: TRBJ1-6; CDR3 protein: CASTRQGPLHF; CDR3 DNA: TGTGCCAGCACCCGACAGGGTCCCCTCCACTTT
clone size: few; D gene: -; V gene: TRBV19; J gene: TRBJ1-2; CDR3 protein: CASTTGDRANYGYTF; CDR3 DNA: TGTGCCAGTACCACCGGGGACCGCGCTAACTATGGCTACACCTTC
clone size: few; D gene: TRBD1; V gene: TRBV10-3; J gene: TRBJ1-1; CDR3 protein: CASSYLTGRNTEAFF; CDR3 DNA: TGTGCCAGCAGTTACCTGACAGGGAGGAACACTGAAGCTTTCTTT
clone size: many; D gene: -; V gene: TRBV7-2; J gene: TRBJ1-5; CDR3 protein: CASSLIGGQSNQPQHF; CDR3 DNA: TGTGCCAGCAGCTTAATCGGGGGACAAAGCAATCAGCCCCAGCATTTT
clone size: many; D gene: -; V gene: TRBV7-9; J gene: TRBJ1-6; CDR3 protein: CASSNRDRGSPLHF; CDR3 DNA: TGTGCCAGCAGCAACCGGGACCGAGGTTCACCCCTCCACTTT
clone size: once; D gene: -; V gene: TRBV20-1; J gene: TRBJ1-1; CDR3 protein: CSARALISGTPNEAFF; CDR3 DNA: TGCAGTGCTAGAGCCCTAATTTCCGGGACACCCAATGAAGCTTTCTTT
clone size: -; D gene: TRBD1; V gene: TRBV7-7; J gene: TRBJ2-2; CDR3 protein: CASSKSGTVTGELFF; CDR3 DNA: TGTGCCAGCAGCAAAAGTGGGACAGTCACCGGGGAGCTGTTTTTT
clone size: many; D gene: TRBD2; V gene: TRBV10-2; J gene: TRBJ2-5; CDR3 protein: CASRLAGTQETQYF; CDR3 DNA: TGCGCCAGCAGATTAGCGGGGACACAAGAGACCCAGTACTTC
clone size: -; D gene: -; V gene: TRBV15; J gene: TRBJ1-2; CDR3 protein: CATSRGTEDGYTF; CDR3 DNA: TGTGCCACCAGCAGAGGGACAGAGGATGGCTACACCTTC
clone size: many; D gene: -; V gene: TRBV2; J gene: TRBJ2-7; CDR3 protein: CASSPLTAISYEQYF; CDR3 DNA: TGTGCCAGCAGCCCTCTTACAGCCATCTCCTACGAGCAGTACTTC
clone size: many; D gene: TRBD1; V gene: TRBV10-3; J gene: TRBJ1-1; CDR3 protein: CATTKTGQNTEAFF; CDR3 DNA: TGTGCCACGACGAAGACAGGGCAGAACACTGAAGCTTTCTTT
clone size: -; D gene: TRBD2; V gene: TRBV25-1; J gene: TRBJ2-2; CDR3 protein: CASSYGASGNTGELFF; CDR3 DNA: TGTGCCAGCAGTTATGGGGCTAGCGGGAACACCGGGGAGCTGTTTTTT
clone size: -; D gene: -; V gene: TRBV20-1; J gene: TRBJ2-5; CDR3 protein: CSGGTGLAGAIETQYF; CDR3 DNA: TGCAGTGGAGGGACAGGGTTAGCGGGAGCCATCGAGACCCAGTACTTC
clone size: many; D gene: -; V gene: TRBV7-9; J gene: TRBJ1-6; CDR3 protein: CASSLDPRALHF; CDR3 DNA: TGTGCCAGCAGCTTAGACCCTCGGGCCCTCCACTTT
clone size: -; D gene: TRBD1; V gene: TRBV6-5; J gene: TRBJ2-2; CDR3 protein: CASTLRGTGNTGELFF; CDR3 DNA: TGTGCCAGCACCCTTCGAGGGACAGGGAATACCGGGGAGCTGTTTTTT
clone size: -; D gene: TRBD1; V gene: TRBV2; J gene: TRBJ1-4; CDR3 protein: CASRTGQVNEKLFF; CDR3 DNA: TGTGCCAGCAGAACGGGACAGGTCAATGAAAAACTGTTTTTT
clone size: -; D gene: -; V gene: TRBV24-1; J gene: TRBJ2-5; CDR3 protein: CATSEGRQETQYF; CDR3 DNA: TGTGCCACCAGTGAAGGGAGACAAGAGACCCAGTACTTC
clone size: -; D gene: TRBD1; V gene: TRBV7-2; J gene: TRBJ1-1; CDR3 protein: CASSLGETGAGTEAFF; CDR3 DNA: TGTGCCAGCAGCTTGGGAGAGACAGGGGCGGGCACTGAAGCTTTCTTT
clone size: -; D gene: -; V gene: TRBV29-1; J gene: TRBJ1-1; CDR3 protein: CSAELGQPNTEAFF; CDR3 DNA: TGCAGCGCCGAGTTGGGTCAGCCGAACACTGAAGCTTTCTTT
clone size: many; D gene: -; V gene: TRBV19; J gene: TRBJ1-1; CDR3 protein: CASSFPDTEAFF; CDR3 DNA: TGTGCCAGTAGTTTTCCGGACACTGAAGCTTTCTTT
clone size: many; D gene: TRBD1; V gene: TRBV24-1; J gene: TRBJ1-5; CDR3 protein: CATSDPTPGQGYQPQHF; CDR3 DNA: TGTGCCACCAGTGATCCAACCCCGGGACAGGGCTATCAGCCCCAGCATTTT
clone size: many; D gene: TRBD1; V gene: TRBV7-9; J gene: TRBJ1-2; CDR3 protein: CASSPRGQTNYGYTF; CDR3 DNA: TGTGCCAGCAGCCCTAGGGGACAGACCAACTATGGCTACACCTTC
clone size: -; D gene: TRBD1; V gene: TRBV19; J gene: TRBJ1-1; CDR3 protein: CASSTDPNRGFLNTEAFF; CDR3 DNA: TGTGCCAGTAGTACAGACCCCAACAGGGGGTTTCTTAACACTGAAGCTTTCTTT
clone size: -; D gene: -; V gene: TRBV7-9; J gene: TRBJ1-2; CDR3 protein: CASSLDRLNYDYTF; CDR3 DNA: TGTGCCAGCAGCTTAGATAGGCTTAACTATGACTACACCTTC
clone size: many; D gene: -; V gene: TRBV14; J gene: TRBJ1-1; CDR3 protein: CASSQVPRVGSEAFF; CDR3 DNA: TGTGCCAGCAGCCAAGTGCCCAGGGTAGGTTCTGAAGCTTTCTTT
clone size: many; D gene: -; V gene: TRBV5-1; J gene: TRBJ2-7; CDR3 protein: CASSLRPGSSYEQYF; CDR3 DNA: TGCGCCAGCAGCTTGAGGCCAGGGAGCTCCTACGAGCAGTACTTC